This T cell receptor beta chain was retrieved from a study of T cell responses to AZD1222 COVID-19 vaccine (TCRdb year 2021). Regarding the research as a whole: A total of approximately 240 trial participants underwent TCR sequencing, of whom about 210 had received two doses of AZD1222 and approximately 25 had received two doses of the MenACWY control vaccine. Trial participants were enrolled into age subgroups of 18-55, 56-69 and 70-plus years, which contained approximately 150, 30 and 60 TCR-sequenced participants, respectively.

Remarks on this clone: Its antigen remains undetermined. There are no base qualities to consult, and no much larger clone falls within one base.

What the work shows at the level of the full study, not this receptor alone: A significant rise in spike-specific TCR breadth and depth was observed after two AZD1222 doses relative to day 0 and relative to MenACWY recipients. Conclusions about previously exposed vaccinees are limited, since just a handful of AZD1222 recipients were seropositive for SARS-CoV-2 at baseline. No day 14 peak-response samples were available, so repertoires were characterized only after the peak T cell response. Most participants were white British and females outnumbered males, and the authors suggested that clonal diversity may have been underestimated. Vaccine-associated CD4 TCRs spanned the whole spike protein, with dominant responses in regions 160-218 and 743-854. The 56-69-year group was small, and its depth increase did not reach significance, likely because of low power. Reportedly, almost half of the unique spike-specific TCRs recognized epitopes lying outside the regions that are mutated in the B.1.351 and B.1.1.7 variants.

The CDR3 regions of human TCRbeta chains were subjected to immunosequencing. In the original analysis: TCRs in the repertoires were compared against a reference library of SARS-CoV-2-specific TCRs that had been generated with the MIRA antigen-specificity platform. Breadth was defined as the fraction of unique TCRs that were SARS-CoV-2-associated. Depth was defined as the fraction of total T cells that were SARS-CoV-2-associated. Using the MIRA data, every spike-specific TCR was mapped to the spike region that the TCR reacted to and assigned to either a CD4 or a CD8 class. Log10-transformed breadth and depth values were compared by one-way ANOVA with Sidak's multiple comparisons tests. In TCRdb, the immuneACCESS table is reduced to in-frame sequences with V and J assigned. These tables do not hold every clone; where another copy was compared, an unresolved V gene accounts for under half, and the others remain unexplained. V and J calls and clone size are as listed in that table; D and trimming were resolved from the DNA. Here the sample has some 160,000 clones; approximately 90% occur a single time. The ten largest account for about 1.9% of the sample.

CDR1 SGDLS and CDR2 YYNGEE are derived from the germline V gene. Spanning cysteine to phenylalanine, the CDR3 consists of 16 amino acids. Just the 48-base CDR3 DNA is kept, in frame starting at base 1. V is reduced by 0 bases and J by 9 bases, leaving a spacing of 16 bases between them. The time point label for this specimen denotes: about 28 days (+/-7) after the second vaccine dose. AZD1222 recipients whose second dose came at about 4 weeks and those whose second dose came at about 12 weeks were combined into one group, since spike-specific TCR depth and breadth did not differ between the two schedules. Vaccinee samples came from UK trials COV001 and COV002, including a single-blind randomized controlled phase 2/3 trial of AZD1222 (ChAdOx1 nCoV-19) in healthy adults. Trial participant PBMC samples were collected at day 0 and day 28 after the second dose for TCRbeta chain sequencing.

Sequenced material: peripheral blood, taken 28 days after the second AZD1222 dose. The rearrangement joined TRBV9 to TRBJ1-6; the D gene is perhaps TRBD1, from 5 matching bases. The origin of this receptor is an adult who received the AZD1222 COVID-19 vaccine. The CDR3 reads CASSVDGDAGLSPLHF. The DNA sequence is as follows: TGTGCCAGCAGCGTAGACGGGGATGCAGGGCTTTCACCCCTCCACTTT.